This T cell receptor (beta chain) was obtained from a study of shared clonotypes between healthy human individuals. Findings and caveats of the study: When naive CD4 clonotypes were compared across four donors, about 4.8% were shared.

Positive CCR7 selection of CD45RO-negative cells yielded the naive CD8 cells, and terminally differentiated effector memory CD45RA+ cells were excluded. Trimming removed 5 bases from V and 2 bases from J; junction bases left unmatched: 14. Germline V gene data show CDR1 as MDHEN and CDR2 as SYDVKM. CDR3 length: 17 residues. Turning to this clone: Its antigen is not identified.

Assay runs were performed at deep level. Data came from immunoSEQ multiplex PCR; TCRdb stores just in-frame clones and leaves some out. The table shows millions of clones, with about 93% occurring only once. This chain joins TRBV28 and TRBJ2-7; 8 positions agree with TRBD1. Input material: naive CD8+ T cells from PBMCs. The source of this sequence is a man between 18 and 35 years old in good health. Some clones in this sample may be carry-over from other donors' samples. The CDR3 sequence is CASSTSFGQGWTYEQYF. In nucleotides, the CDR3 is TGTGCCAGCAGTACGTCCTTCGGACAGGGTTGGACCTACGAGCAGTACTTC.